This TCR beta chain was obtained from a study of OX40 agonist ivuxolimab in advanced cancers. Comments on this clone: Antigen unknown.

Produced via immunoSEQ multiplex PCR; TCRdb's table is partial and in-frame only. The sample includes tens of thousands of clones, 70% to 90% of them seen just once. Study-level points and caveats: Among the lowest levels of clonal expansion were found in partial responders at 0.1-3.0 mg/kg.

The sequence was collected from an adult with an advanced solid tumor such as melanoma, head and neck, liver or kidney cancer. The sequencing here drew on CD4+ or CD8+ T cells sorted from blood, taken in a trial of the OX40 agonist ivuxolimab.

CDR3 in DNA: TGCGCCAGCAAACGGGACTACCTCGCCACAGAGACCCAGTACTTC. Its translation: CASKRDYLATETQYF. V is TRBV10-2 and J is TRBJ2-5, with 7 bases matching TRBD2. The CDR3 covers 15 residues. Per germline, CDR1 WSHSY and CDR2 SAAADI. J lost 4 bases, V lost 7 bases, and 12 bases had no gene match.